The 28 T cell receptor beta chains reported below all come from one sample, sequenced in a study of T cells in Graves' hyperthyroidism and ophthalmopathy. It was RNA transcripts that yielded the amplified TCR beta CDR3 regions. The study used the HTBI primer set for a first-round RT-PCR of the TCR CDR3. TCRdb used MiXCR to reprocess the multiplex PCR reads, holding one entry per CDR3 protein. The table records about 480,000 distinct CDR3 sequences, 14% of them present only once. Material: blood. The source is a woman aged 18-29 years with Graves' hyperthyroidism.

This clonotype has at least ten counts. The rearrangement uses TRBV20-1 and TRBJ1-1; 8 bases agree with TRBD1. Per the germline V gene, CDR1 is DFQATT and CDR2 is SNEGSKA (reference sequence). This CDR3 has 11 amino acids. The V gene end was trimmed by 5 bases and the J gene end by 9 bases; junction bases not matched to a gene: 5. For the CDR3, the DNA is TGCAGTGCTCCCCGGGACAGGCAAGCTTTCTTT. It is translated as CSAPRDRQAFF.

This clonotype was detected many times. The chain recombines TRBV9 with TRBJ1-3; D not resolved. The CDR3 extends over 16 amino acids. With 0 bases removed from V and 0 bases from J, the gap between germline ends came to 10 bases. Germline V lookup: CDR1 SGDLS, CDR2 YYNGEE. The CDR3 DNA sequence: TGTGCCAGCAGCGTAGACGCAGTCCTCTCTGGAAACACCATATATTTT. Its translation is CASSVDAVLSGNTIYF.

CDR3 region: CASSYGLAGVFNEQFF. As DNA, the CDR3 is TGTGCCAGCAGCTACGGACTAGCGGGAGTTTTTAATGAGCAGTTCTTC. The chain is built from TRBV5-4 and TRBJ2-1; 13 nucleotides line up with TRBD2. The CDR3 consists of 16 residues. The V segment lost 3 bases and the J segment 7 bases; nucleotides outside the gene matches: 7. Germline CDR1 is SGHNT and CDR2 is YYREEE (reference sequence).

The chain links TRBV5-1 to TRBJ2-1; TRBD1 agrees at 11 bases. V was clipped by 4 bases and J by 8 bases; unmatched bases: 8. CDR1 is SGHRS, CDR2 YFSETQ, per germline. This CDR3 comprises 15 residues. The CDR3 nucleotides read TGCGCCAGCAGCGGGACAGGGGGACCCTTCGATGAGCAGTTCTTC. It specifies CASSGTGGPFDEQFF. Full variable domain (outside the CDR3, taken from reference TRBV5-1 and TRBJ2-1): KAGVTQTPRYLIKTRGQQVTLSCSPISGHRSVSWYQQTPGQGLQFLFEYFSETQRNKGNFPGRFSGRQFSNSRSEMNVSTLELGDSALYLCASSGTGGPFDEQFFGPGTRLTVL.

This clonotype showed up just a few times. The chain couples TRBV4-1 to TRBJ2-7; tentatively, D is TRBD2 (5 bases). The CDR3 has 13 residues. Germline CDR1 and CDR2: MGHRA and YSYEKL. The V and J ends lost 4 bases and 7 bases respectively, with 14 bases between them. CDR3 nucleotide sequence: TGCGCCAGCAGCCCCTCCCGAGGGTGGGAGCAGTACTTC. Amino acids: CASSPSRGWEQYF.

This clonotype showed up many times. The chain couples TRBV12-3 or TRBV12-4 to TRBJ1-5; tentatively, D is TRBD1 (5 bases). Trimming took off 7 bases at V and 6 bases at J, with 19 bases between the two ends. There are 15 residues in the CDR3. CDR3 region: CASTSRGDLSQPQHF. Written as DNA, the CDR3 is TGTGCCAGCACCTCTCGAGGGGATTTAAGTCAGCCCCAGCATTTT.

This clonotype was picked up a small number of times. V is TRBV19 and J is TRBJ2-2, with 7 bases lining up with TRBD2. The length of the CDR3 is 15 residues. V shed 4 bases, J shed 4 bases, and the junction held 6 bases outside the gene matches. CDR1 is LNHDA and CDR2 is SQIVND in the germline V gene (reference sequence). This CDR3 is CASSRSSGATGELFF. CDR3 coding DNA: TGTGCCAGTAGTAGGTCTAGCGGAGCCACCGGGGAGCTGTTTTTT.

This clonotype appeared a few times. The chain combines TRBV2 with TRBJ2-2, with 9 bases matching TRBD2. Germline V gives CDR1 SNHLY, CDR2 FYNNEI. With 6 bases clipped from V and 6 bases from J, the junction kept 11 bases outside the gene matches. The CDR3 spans 16 residues. CDR3 nucleotide sequence: TGTGCCAGCAGCTTCGCTAGCGGGGAGAAGCCCGGGGAGCTGTTTTTT. Protein sequence: CASSFASGEKPGELFF.

The chain's CDR3 is CAIEGGQAKNIQYF. The CDR3 DNA reads as TGTGCCATCGAGGGGGGACAGGCCAAAAACATTCAGTACTTC. The V and J genes are TRBV2 and TRBJ2-4; D may be TRBD1 (7 bases). V lost 10 bases and J 1 base, leaving 14 bases between the germline ends. Per germline, CDR1 SNHLY and CDR2 FYNNEI. This CDR3 is built from 14 residues. Drawing the rest from reference TRBV2 and TRBJ2-4, the complete variable domain is EPEVTQTPSHQVTQMGQEVILRCVPISNHLYFYWYRQILGQKVEFLVSFYNNEISEKSEIFDDQFSVERPDGSNFTLKIRSTKLEDSAMYFCAIEGGQAKNIQYFGAGTRLSVL.

This clonotype has at least ten counts. The genes are TRBV6-2 or TRBV6-3 and TRBJ1-6; possibly TRBD1 for D (6 bases). The V end was cut by 0 bases, the J end by 8 bases, with 11 bases between. Germline values: CDR1 MNHEY, CDR2 SVGEGT. The CDR3 extends over 15 amino acids. The DNA for the CDR3 is TGTGCCAGCAGTTACTCTACAGGGAGGGATTCACCCCTCCACTTT. This sequence encodes CASSYSTGRDSPLHF.

With regard to this clonotype: Possible read error: a much larger clone is one base away. The chain is built from TRBV30 and TRBJ1-4; D perhaps matches TRBD1 (6 bases). CDR1 GTSNPN and CDR2 SVGIG come from the germline V gene (reference sequence). The CDR3 spans 14 residues. CDR3: CVWSVTGSGEKLFF. CDR3 coding DNA: TGTGTCTGGAGTGTCACAGGGTCGGGGGAAAAACTGTTTTTT.

The CDR3 region has the DNA TGTGCCAGCAGTATTGACCTGAGAAACACCATATATTTT. Its translation: CASSIDLRNTIYF. V usage is TRBV6-2 or TRBV6-3 and J usage is TRBJ1-3; D not certain. The length of the CDR3 is 13 residues. Trimming left V 5 bases short and J 5 bases short, with 10 bases between. CDR1 and CDR2 from the germline V gene are MNHEY and SVGEGT.

This clonotype was detected ten times or more. The V call is TRBV20-1, the J call TRBJ1-1, with unresolved D. Between the trimmed V and J ends, which lost 0 bases and 5 bases, there was a span of 13 bases. CDR3 length equals 14 residues. Germline loops: CDR1 DFQATT, CDR2 SNEGSKA (reference sequence). This CDR3 reads CSARDGQGRTEAFF. CDR3 nucleotide sequence: TGCAGTGCTAGAGATGGTCAAGGGCGGACTGAAGCTTTCTTT.

The sample holds a few counts of this clonotype. One junction end disagrees with the germline gene, perhaps due to a read error. The chain recombines TRBV12-3 or TRBV12-4 with TRBJ1-3; D is undetermined. This CDR3 region has 17 residues. The CDR3 spells CASSRVYAGSAGDTIYF. DNA of the CDR3: TGTGCCAGCAGTCGAGTGTACGCCGGCTCTGCTGGAGACACCATATATTTT.

This clonotype was counted many times. V is TRBV20-1 and J is TRBJ2-5; weak D call: TRBD2 (5 bases). Germline V gene sequence: CDR1 DFQATT, CDR2 SNEGSKA (reference sequence). The length of the CDR3 is 12 residues. This CDR3 reads CSCGPLQETQYF. DNA of the CDR3: TGCAGCTGCGGGCCACTCCAAGAGACCCAGTACTTC.

The V gene is TRBV5-1, the J gene TRBJ2-2; 8 nucleotides align to TRBD1. J was trimmed by 1 base and V by 0 bases; bases with no gene match: 11. The CDR3 loop spans 19 amino acids. Germline assignment: CDR1 SGHRS and CDR2 YFSETQ. The CDR3 loop reads CASSLGDRGRVLNTGELFF. The CDR3 DNA sequence: TGCGCCAGCAGCTTGGGCGACAGGGGTCGCGTGTTGAACACCGGGGAGCTGTTTTTT.

This clonotype was counted only a few times. The chain has TRBV6-2 or TRBV6-3 and TRBJ1-5, with D uncertain. The CDR3 runs 13 residues. Trimming stripped 4 bases from V and 7 bases from J, with 11 bases between. Germline V lookup: CDR1 MNHEY, CDR2 SVGEGT. CDR3 region: CASSFRLDQPQHF. CDR3 bases: TGTGCCAGCAGTTTCCGGCTAGACCAGCCCCAGCATTTT.

The V gene is TRBV7-9, the J gene TRBJ2-5; 10 bases agree with TRBD2. This CDR3 contains 14 residues. CDR1 is SEHNR and CDR2 is FQNEAQ in the germline V gene (reference sequence). The junction had 10 bases not matched to a gene; V was cut back by 11 bases and J by 4 bases. CDR3 residues: CACPGLAGAETQYF. For the CDR3, the DNA is TGTGCCTGCCCGGGGCTAGCGGGAGCAGAGACCCAGTACTTC.

Notes on this clonotype: A read error may be the cause here, since a much bigger clone is one base away. The J gene is TRBJ1-1, the V gene TRBV6-1; D not resolved. With 6 bases removed from V and 4 bases from J, the gap between germline ends came to 12 bases. This CDR3 is built from 13 residues. The germline V gene has CDR1 MNHNS and CDR2 SASEGT. The CDR3 reads CASSSPPGTEAFF. The CDR3, as DNA: TGTGCCAGCAGCTCCCCCCCGGGCACTGAAGCTTTCTTT.

This clonotype was detected many times. The chain recombines TRBV6-1 with TRBJ2-5, with D perhaps matching TRBD1 (5 bases). Trimming cost V 5 bases and J 1 base, with 11 bases left between them. The germline V gene has CDR1 MNHNS and CDR2 SASEGT. The CDR3 runs to 14 residues. DNA for the CDR3: TGTGCCAGCAGTTTTGGCAGGGCCCAAGAGACCCAGTACTTC. This encodes CASSFGRAQETQYF.

Many counts were recorded for this clonotype. The V gene is TRBV7-7, the J gene TRBJ2-1; maybe TRBD2 (5 bases). V lost 2 bases to trimming and J lost 3 bases, with 14 bases between them. CDR1 and CDR2 from the germline V gene are SSHAT and FNYEAQ (reference sequence). CDR3 length: 16 residues. CDR3 loop: CASSLLVGEGYNEQFF. The CDR3 bases are TGTGCCAGCAGCTTACTGGTGGGAGAGGGCTACAATGAGCAGTTCTTC.

This clonotype was counted at least ten times. V is TRBV18 and J is TRBJ2-3; possibly TRBD1 for D (7 bases). The CDR3 is 18 amino acids. Per germline, CDR1 KGHSH and CDR2 LQKENI. Trimming shortened V by 4 bases and J by 6 bases, and 26 bases separated the two germline ends. The CDR3 nucleotides are TGTGCCAGCTCACACAGGGGCCCCATAGCGGAAGCAAAGGATACGCAGTATTTT. Residues: CASSHRGPIAEAKDTQYF.

This clonotype was seen many times. The V call is TRBV19, the J call TRBJ1-1; 8 nucleotides match TRBD1. The CDR3 is made up of 14 amino acids. CDR1 and CDR2 from the germline V gene are LNHDA and SQIVND (reference sequence). Unmatched junction bases numbered 3, after V lost 5 bases and J lost 1 base. CDR3 amino acids: CASSGDRRNTEAFF. The CDR3 nucleotides read TGTGCCAGTAGTGGGGACAGGAGGAACACTGAAGCTTTCTTT.

This clonotype was observed at least ten times. This sequence joins TRBV12-3 or TRBV12-4 and TRBJ2-5; 9 nucleotides agree with TRBD2. The CDR3 is made up of 17 amino acids. The V gene end was trimmed by 0 bases and the J gene end by 1 base; junction bases not matched to a gene: 6. CDR3 nucleotides: TGTGCCAGCAGTTTAGCGGGACTAGCAATGGTCCAAGAGACCCAGTACTTC. It translates to CASSLAGLAMVQETQYF.

This clonotype has ten or more counts. The junction shows a germline mismatch at one end, possibly a read error. This CDR3 is CASNEDRNYLNEQFF. The CDR3 bases are TGTGCCAGCAATGAAGACAGAAATTATCTCAATGAGCAGTTCTTC. The V and J genes are TRBV2 and TRBJ2-1; a weak D match, TRBD1 (5 bases). In germline, CDR1 is SNHLY, CDR2 FYNNEI. This CDR3 is built from 15 residues.

This clonotype was seen many times. The chain links TRBV7-9 to TRBJ2-5; 12 bases align to TRBD2. The CDR3 covers 18 residues. V was clipped by 5 bases and J by 2 bases; unmatched bases: 12. From germline, CDR1 is SEHNR and CDR2 FQNEAQ (reference sequence). The CDR3: CASSPPALAGGRQETQYF. The CDR3 DNA is TGTGCCAGCAGCCCCCCGGCACTAGCGGGAGGAAGGCAAGAGACCCAGTACTTC.

This clonotype appeared many times. The chain has TRBV20-1 and TRBJ1-5; unclear D gene. Germline V gene sequence: CDR1 DFQATT, CDR2 SNEGSKA (reference sequence). Trimming left V 5 bases short and J 1 base short, with 12 bases between. The CDR3 is 14 amino acids. CDR3: CSAARSGSNQPQHF. Written as DNA, the CDR3 is TGCAGTGCTGCCCGATCGGGCAGCAATCAGCCCCAGCATTTT.

This clonotype was counted at least ten times. The chain links TRBV12-3 or TRBV12-4 to TRBJ1-3, with TRBD1 matching 7 bases. V dropped 5 bases and J dropped 1; count of bases not matched to a gene: 5. This CDR3 is built from 15 residues. CDR3 sequence: CASSEQGISGNTIYF. The DNA for the CDR3 is TGTGCCAGCAGTGAACAGGGGATTTCTGGAAACACCATATATTTT.